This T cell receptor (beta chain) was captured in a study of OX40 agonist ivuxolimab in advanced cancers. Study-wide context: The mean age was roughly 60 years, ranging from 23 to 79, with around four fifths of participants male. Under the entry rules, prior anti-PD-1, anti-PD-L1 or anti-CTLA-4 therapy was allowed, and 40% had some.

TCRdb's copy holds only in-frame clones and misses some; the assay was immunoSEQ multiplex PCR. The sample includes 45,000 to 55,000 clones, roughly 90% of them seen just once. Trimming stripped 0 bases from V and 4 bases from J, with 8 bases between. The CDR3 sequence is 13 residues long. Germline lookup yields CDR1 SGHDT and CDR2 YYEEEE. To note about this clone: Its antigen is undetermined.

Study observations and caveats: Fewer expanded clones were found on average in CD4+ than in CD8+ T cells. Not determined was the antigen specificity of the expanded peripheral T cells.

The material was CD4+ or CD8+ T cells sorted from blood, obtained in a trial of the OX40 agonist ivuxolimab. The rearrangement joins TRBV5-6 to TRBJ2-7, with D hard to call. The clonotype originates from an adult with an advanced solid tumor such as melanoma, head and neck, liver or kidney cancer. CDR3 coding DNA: TGTGCCAGCAGCTTGGCCGTGGGGTACGAGCAGTACTTC. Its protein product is CASSLAVGYEQYF.